This T cell receptor (beta chain) was identified in a study of tumor-infiltrating lymphocytes in primary liver carcinoma. Co-extracting RNA and DNA was done with roughly 17-34 mg of unsorted bulk tissue as input. This CDR3 is built from 17 residues. Germline V gives CDR1 MDHEN, CDR2 SYDVKM. Total RNA (approximately 500 ng) served as template for TCR beta cDNA synthesis primed by a constant-region primer. Each TCR beta library was derived from three nested multiplex PCR rounds that employed slightly modified ARM-PCR. Primers for the first two PCR rounds were TRBV1-TRBV30 forward primers and a C-beta reverse primer (approximately 10 cycles per round). From the multiplex PCR reads, TCRdb called clonotypes with MiXCR, one entry per CDR3 protein. There are around 81,000 distinct CDR3 sequences in the sample; 71% occur only once, and roughly 13% lies in the top ten. A remark on this clonotype: Germline and junction disagree at one end, which may indicate a read error.

This chain uses TRBV28 with TRBJ2-7; TRBD2 matches 10 bases. The sequencing sample was made of liver tumor tissue from sampling region 4. Subset defined: tumor region T4, right-lateral pole. This clonotype was obtained from a woman aged 60-75 years with primary liver carcinoma and hepatitis B virus infection. The CDR3 reads CVSSFRSRTSGSYEQYF. The CDR3 DNA is TGTGTCAGCAGTTTTCGGTCCAGGACTAGCGGCTCCTACGAGCAGTACTTC.